A single sample is the source of the 4 T cell receptor beta chains below, sequenced in a study of neurological immune-mediated disorders. TCRdb used MiXCR to reprocess the 5' RACE reads, holding one entry per CDR3 protein. The repertoire has under 35,000 distinct CDR3 sequences, under 25% of them found once; the top ten carry 30%. What was sequenced was CD4+ T cells from blood. The receptor source for this set is a man aged 45-65 years with HTLV-1-associated myelopathy (HAM/TSP).

There are many counts of this clonotype. This sequence joins TRBV6-1 and TRBJ1-3, with D possibly matching TRBD1 (5 bases). The CDR3 has 14 residues. V lost 6 bases, J lost 1 base, and 10 bases lay in between. Germline V gene lookup returns CDR1 MNHNS and CDR2 SASEGT. The CDR3 bases are TGTGCCAGCAGCGGGGGAGGTTCTGGAAACACCATATATTTT. Residues: CASSGGGSGNTIYF.

This clonotype has ten or more counts. The V call is TRBV6-5, the J call TRBJ2-1; 7 nucleotides match TRBD1. The CDR3 is 14 residues long. CDR1 is MNHEY, CDR2 SVGAGI, per germline. Trimming took 6 bases from V and 10 from J; bases not matched to a gene: 12. The CDR3 sequence: CASRPADRVREQFF. The CDR3 DNA sequence: TGTGCCAGCAGGCCCGCCGACAGGGTCAGGGAGCAGTTCTTC.

The chain is built from TRBV12-2 and TRBJ1-2. TRBV12-2 is noted as a pseudogene. This CDR3 region has 18 residues. In nucleotides, the CDR3 is TGTGCAAGTCGCGCTACCCCCTCCCGTGCTACAGGGGCCCGCGGCTACACCTTC. Encoded protein: CASRATPSRATGARGYTF.

This clonotype has at least ten counts. V and J are TRBV2 and TRBJ2-1, with 7 positions matching TRBD2. Germline CDR1 is SNHLY and CDR2 is FYNNEI. J was trimmed by 6 bases and V by 2 bases; bases with no gene match: 22. CDR3 length: 20 amino acids. CDR3 loop: CASSEKTRAGTPLWSNEQFF. In DNA form, the CDR3 reads TGTGCCAGCAGTGAAAAGACTCGAGCGGGAACCCCTCTATGGTCCAATGAGCAGTTCTTC. The variable domain in full, with the rest retrieved from reference TRBV2 and TRBJ2-1, is EPEVTQTPSHQVTQMGQEVILRCVPISNHLYFYWYRQILGQKVEFLVSFYNNEISEKSEIFDDQFSVERPDGSNFTLKIRSTKLEDSAMYFCASSEKTRAGTPLWSNEQFFGPGTRLTVL.